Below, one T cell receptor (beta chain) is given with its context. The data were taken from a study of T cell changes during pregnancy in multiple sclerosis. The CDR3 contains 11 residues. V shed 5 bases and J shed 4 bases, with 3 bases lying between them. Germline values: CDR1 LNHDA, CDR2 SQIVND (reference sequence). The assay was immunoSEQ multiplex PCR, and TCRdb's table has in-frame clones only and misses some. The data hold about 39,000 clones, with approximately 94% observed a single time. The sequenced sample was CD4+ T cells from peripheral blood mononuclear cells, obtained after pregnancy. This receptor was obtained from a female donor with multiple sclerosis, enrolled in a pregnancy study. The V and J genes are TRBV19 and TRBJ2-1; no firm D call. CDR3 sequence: CASSEYNEQFF. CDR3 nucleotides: TGTGCCAGTAGTGAGTACAATGAGCAGTTCTTC.